The 16 T cell receptor beta chains below were found in one sample sequenced in a study of T-cell reconstitution after alpha-beta-depleted transplantation in children. Unique molecular identifiers tagged the TCRbeta library. TCRdb reanalysed the PCR reads using MiXCR and keeps one entry per CDR3 protein. The sample contains fewer than 750,000 distinct CDR3 sequences, around 23% of which appear only once. The material was PBMCs, mostly from graft donor cells, obtained 360 days after TCRalphabeta/CD19-depleted stem cell transplant. These receptor sequences come from a boy younger than two who had a stem cell transplant for acute myeloid leukemia, so the T cells may come from the graft donor.

The sample holds many counts of this clonotype. The rearrangement links TRBV4-1 to TRBJ1-1, with 9 bases aligning to TRBD1. V lost 4 bases to trimming and J lost 0 bases; unmatched junction nucleotides: 6. Germline lookup yields CDR1 MGHRA and CDR2 YSYEKL. The CDR3 length is 16 residues. CDR3 loop: CASSLGQGFMNTEAFF. The CDR3 DNA reads as TGCGCCAGCAGCCTGGGACAGGGCTTCATGAACACTGAAGCTTTCTTT.

There are a few counts of this clonotype. The chain combines TRBV6-1 with TRBJ2-7, with 8 positions matching TRBD1. The CDR3 runs to 16 residues. V shed 4 bases, J shed 0 bases, and the junction held 8 bases outside the gene matches. Germline CDR1 reads MNHNS; CDR2 reads SASEGT. CDR3 residues: CASSGVTGGDSYEQYF. The CDR3 region has the DNA TGTGCCAGCAGTGGCGTAACAGGGGGTGACTCCTACGAGCAGTACTTC.

The chain uses TRBV3-1 and TRBJ2-4; no reliable D call. The CDR3 sequence is 14 residues long. Trimming shortened V by 3 bases and J by 10 bases, and 16 bases separated the two germline ends. The germline V gene has CDR1 LGHDT and CDR2 YNNKEL (reference sequence). The CDR3 spells CASSHADRQGIQYF. CDR3 DNA sequence: TGTGCCAGCAGCCACGCAGATCGCCAAGGGATTCAGTACTTC.

The chain carries TRBV11-1 and TRBJ2-1, with D possibly matching TRBD2 (6 bases). V lost 3 bases, J lost 6 bases, and 12 bases lay in between. CDR3 size: 14 residues. The V gene's germline CDR1 is SGHAT and CDR2 FQDESV (reference sequence). CDR3 region: CASSLPSVSNEQFF. DNA of the CDR3: TGTGCCAGCAGCTTGCCTAGCGTGAGCAATGAGCAGTTCTTC.

For the CDR3, the DNA is TGTGCCAGCACCACCCACGGGGGAGAGCAGTACTTC. Its translation is CASTTHGGEQYF. The chain uses TRBV7-9 and TRBJ2-7, with D maybe TRBD2 (6 bases). The germline V and J ends were trimmed by 7 bases and 7 bases, with 14 bases remaining between them. The CDR3 loop spans 12 amino acids. The germline gives CDR1 SEHNR, CDR2 FQNEAQ (reference sequence). The full variable domain, in which reference TRBV7-9 and TRBJ2-7 provide the parts outside the CDR3, is DTGVSQNPRHKITKRGQNVTFRCDPISEHNRLYWYRQTLGQGPEFLTYFQNEAQLEKSRLLSDRFSAERPKGSFSTLEIQRTEQGDSAMYLCASTTHGGEQYFGPGTRLTVT.

This clonotype was seen at least ten times. The rearrangement joins TRBV20-1 to TRBJ1-2; 7 bases are shared with TRBD1. Looked up from germline, CDR1 is DFQATT and CDR2 is SNEGSKA (reference sequence). The V gene end was trimmed by 3 bases and the J gene end by 4 bases; junction bases not matched to a gene: 8. This CDR3 is 14 amino acids long. The CDR3 coding sequence is TGCAGTGCTAGGAGCCGGGACAGACTCTATGGCTACACCTTC. Translation: CSARSRDRLYGYTF.

This clonotype has more than one count but fewer than ten. The rearrangement uses TRBV12-3 or TRBV12-4 and TRBJ2-5; D is ambiguous. The CDR3 totals 13 residues. The germline V and J ends were trimmed by 4 bases and 1 base, with 7 bases remaining between them. The CDR3 DNA sequence: TGTGCCAGCAGTTACACCCTCCAAGAGACCCAGTACTTC. Translation gives CASSYTLQETQYF.

This clonotype was counted only a few times. J is TRBJ2-3 and V is TRBV25-1, with a possible D match to TRBD2 (6 bases). This CDR3 has 14 amino acids. CDR1 and CDR2 from the germline V gene are MGHDK and SYGVNS. Trimming shortened V by 7 bases and J by 5 bases, and 16 bases separated the two germline ends. CDR3 bases: TGTGCCAGCAAAGAGGCCGGGGGTAAAGATACGCAGTATTTT. Its protein product is CASKEAGGKDTQYF.

This clonotype was counted at least ten times. The chain couples TRBV7-2 to TRBJ2-1; possibly TRBD2 for D (5 bases). This CDR3 has 15 residues. V was trimmed by 1 base and J by 7 bases, leaving 14 bases between them. Per germline, CDR1 SGHTA and CDR2 FQGNSA. The CDR3 region is CASSLGSPPGNEQFF. The CDR3 nucleotides are TGTGCCAGCAGCTTAGGTTCACCTCCGGGGAATGAGCAGTTCTTC.

The sample holds many counts of this clonotype. The V call is TRBV3-1, the J call TRBJ2-1; TRBD2 matches 7 bases. The J segment lost 8 bases and the V segment lost 0 bases, leaving 13 bases of the junction unmatched. The length of the CDR3 is 17 residues. CDR1 LGHDT and CDR2 YNNKEL come from the germline V gene (reference sequence). The CDR3 DNA reads TGTGCCAGCAGCCAAGAACTAAGACTAGCCCTTGGGGATGAGCAGTTCTTC. Its protein product is CASSQELRLALGDEQFF.

At least ten counts were recorded for this clonotype. CDR3 in DNA: TGTGCCAGCAGCTCACGGGGGGGCTTCTACAATGAGCAGTTCTTC. Encoded protein: CASSSRGGFYNEQFF. The genes are TRBV7-2 and TRBJ2-1; TRBD2 aligns across 8 bases. The CDR3 is 15 amino acids. V was clipped by 4 bases and J by 3 bases; unmatched bases: 5. Germline V gene sequence: CDR1 SGHTA, CDR2 FQGNSA. Combining the CDR3 with reference TRBV7-2 and TRBJ2-1 gives the whole variable domain GAGVSQSPSNKVTEKGKDVELRCDPISGHTALYWYRQSLGQGLEFLIYFQGNSAPDKSGLPSDRFSAERTGGSVSTLTIQRTQQEDSAVYLCASSSRGGFYNEQFFGPGTRLTVL.

This chain connects TRBV4-2 to TRBJ2-1, with D perhaps matching TRBD2 (6 bases). This CDR3 is 13 amino acids long. Germline V lookup: CDR1 LGHNA, CDR2 YNFKEQ. V was pared by 2 bases and J by 8 bases, with 10 bases between. The DNA of the CDR3 is TGTGCCAGCAGCCAATATCCGGGGGATGAGCAGTTCTTC. Translating it yields CASSQYPGDEQFF.

The chain combines TRBV2 with TRBJ2-2, with D hard to call. In germline, CDR1 is SNHLY, CDR2 FYNNEI. Trimming shortened V by 4 bases and J by 9 bases, and 9 bases separated the two germline ends. The CDR3 consists of 12 residues. The DNA of the CDR3 is TGTGCCAGCAGTGCGACCTCCAGGGAGCTGTTTTTT. Translating it yields CASSATSRELFF.

This clonotype was detected ten times or more. The V and J genes are TRBV6-5 and TRBJ1-2, with 10 positions matching TRBD1. Germline values: CDR1 MNHEY, CDR2 SVGAGI. The CDR3 extends over 14 amino acids. The trim removed 7 bases at V and 1 base at J, leaving 3 bases unmatched. CDR3 in DNA: TGTGCCAGCATCGGGACAGGGGATAACTATGGCTACACCTTC. Its translation is CASIGTGDNYGYTF.

The chain is built from TRBV20-1 and TRBJ1-4; TRBD1 aligns across 7 bases. J was trimmed by 0 bases and V by 6 bases; bases with no gene match: 7. The V gene's germline CDR1 is DFQATT and CDR2 SNEGSKA (reference sequence). This CDR3 is built from 15 residues. CDR3 sequence: CSALQGPTTNEKLFF. The DNA for the CDR3 is TGCAGTGCATTACAGGGGCCTACAACTAATGAAAAACTGTTTTTT.

This clonotype was recorded many times. The chain is built from TRBV4-1 and TRBJ1-5; D is uncertain. Trimming left V 3 bases short and J 3 bases short, with 12 bases between. The CDR3 totals 15 residues. Germline assignment: CDR1 MGHRA and CDR2 YSYEKL. CDR3 amino acids: CASSQLDSDNQPQHF. CDR3 bases: TGCGCCAGCAGCCAGCTGGATAGCGACAATCAGCCCCAGCATTTT.